One and the same sample provided the 4 T cell receptor beta chains below, sequenced in a study of long-term antiretroviral therapy in people with HIV (dated by TCRdb to about 2022). The immunoSEQ hsTCRB v3.0 assay was used at survey level resolution to sequence the TRB variable region. TCRdb provides this immuneACCESS table in a form limited to in-frame rearrangements. Some clones are lacking; in checked studies, under half of them reflect an unresolved V gene, and why the rest are absent is not known. This sample comprises about 50,000 clones, around 84% of them detected only once. Roughly 3.2% of the sample is taken by the ten largest. The source was unsorted PBMCs, collected 0.8 years after starting antiretroviral therapy. The receptor set was obtained from a woman aged 18-29 years with HIV.

This CDR3 reads CASSDSSPQTSGAQETQYF. In DNA form, the CDR3 reads TGTGCCAGCAGTGACTCGAGCCCCCAAACTAGCGGTGCGCAAGAGACCCAGTACTTC. V is TRBV6-4 and J is TRBJ2-5; the match to TRBD2 covers 8 bases. Germline CDR1 reads MRHNA; CDR2 reads SNTAGT. The CDR3 is made up of 19 amino acids. Trimming cost V 0 bases and J 2 bases; bases outside gene matches: 14.

The V and J genes are TRBV7-9 and TRBJ1-5; D is perhaps TRBD1 (6 bases). Germline-derived CDR1 and CDR2 are SEHNR and FQNEAQ (reference sequence). The CDR3 loop spans 14 amino acids. V was trimmed by 2 bases and J by 2 bases, leaving 7 bases between them. The CDR3 is CASSLKGGNQPQHF. CDR3 bases: TGTGCCAGCAGCTTAAAGGGGGGCAATCAGCCCCAGCATTTT.

The chain couples TRBV12-5 to TRBJ2-1, with 12 bases identical to TRBD2. This CDR3 is built from 16 residues. V dropped 4 bases and J dropped 10; count of bases not matched to a gene: 11. Germline V gene data show CDR1 as LGHNT and CDR2 as FRNRAP. CDR3 in amino acids: CASGSWTSGMSSEQFF. DNA of the CDR3: TGTGCTAGTGGTTCCTGGACTAGCGGGATGAGCTCGGAGCAGTTCTTC.

This clone was observed a single time. J is TRBJ2-2 and V is TRBV6-4; D is unresolved. V lost 5 bases to trimming and J lost 1 base, with 8 bases between them. The CDR3 has 14 residues. Germline CDR1 is MRHNA and CDR2 is SNTAGT. The CDR3 nucleotides are TGTGCCAGCAGTCTTCAGGAGAACACCGGGGAGCTGTTTTTT. Its protein product is CASSLQENTGELFF.